This T cell receptor beta chain originates from a study of coeliac disease. The overall study: Without high-resolution HLA typing, biased TRBV7-2 usage was examined as a proof of principle.

General study results and limits: Most TRB amino acid sequences occurred in only one sample. Unbiased detection of gliadin-specific T cells was judged not feasible with this approach. In active celiac disease, intraepithelial and lamina propria TRB and TRG repertoires were less clonal than controls.

This CDR3 is 12 amino acids long. Germline CDR1 and CDR2: SEHNR and FQNEAQ (reference sequence). V lost 8 bases, J lost 4 bases, and 8 bases lay in between. Clones were sequenced by immunoSEQ multiplex PCR, and TCRdb holds only the in-frame ones, with some missing. The sample comprises about 8,000 clones, about three fifths of which are singletons, and around 10% rests with the top ten. With respect to this clone: Its antigen is not known.

Sequences were obtained from intraepithelial lymphocytes from the gut. This receptor was obtained from a woman aged 60-70 years with celiac disease. The chain carries TRBV7-9 and TRBJ1-4; unclear D gene. CDR3 protein: CASSGDNEKLFF. The CDR3 DNA reads as TGTGCCAGCTCGGGAGATAATGAAAAACTGTTTTTT.